These 23 T cell receptor beta chains were sequenced from one sample in a study of T cell responses to AZD1222 COVID-19 vaccine. The assay was immunoSEQ multiplex PCR, and TCRdb's table has in-frame clones only and misses some. The repertoire includes 180,000 or so clones, 90% of them detected once, and 3.5% to 5.5% sits in the top ten. The sample consisted of peripheral blood, taken 28 days after the second dose of the MenACWY control vaccine. The receptors were gathered from an adult who received the MenACWY meningococcal vaccine as a control.

J is TRBJ1-1 and V is TRBV19; D gene uncertain. The germline CDR1 and CDR2 sequences are LNHDA and SQIVND (reference sequence). The CDR3 totals 14 residues. Between the trimmed V and J ends, which lost 4 bases and 1 base, there was a span of 10 bases. The CDR3 nucleotides are TGTGCCAGTAGTAGAACCGACGGGAACACTGAAGCTTTCTTT. Protein product: CASSRTDGNTEAFF.

The chain has TRBV28 and TRBJ1-1, with D possibly TRBD1 on 5 matching bases. The CDR3 sequence is 16 residues long. Germline assignment: CDR1 MDHEN and CDR2 SYDVKM. V was clipped by 8 bases and J by 6 bases, with 25 bases between them. Here the CDR3 DNA reads TGTGCCAGCTTTATCGGGGGAATTATCGGGAGGGCTGAAGCTTTCTTT. As protein: CASFIGGIIGRAEAFF.

Only one count was recorded for this clone. Here the CDR3 reads CASSQEGPGRWADTQYF. The CDR3 DNA is TGCGCCAGCAGCCAAGAAGGGCCTGGAAGGTGGGCAGATACGCAGTATTTT. The chain combines TRBV4-1 with TRBJ2-3; D is undetermined. The CDR3 loop spans 17 amino acids. Germline V gene data show CDR1 as MGHRA and CDR2 as YSYEKL. V dropped 0 bases and J dropped 4 bases, with 17 bases sitting between them.

This clone was detected only once. This sequence joins TRBV27 and TRBJ2-1, with no clear D. CDR3 length: 11 amino acids. The germline CDR1 and CDR2 sequences are MNHEY and SMNVEV (reference sequence). Deletions cut 5 bases from V and 4 bases from J, with 3 bases between. The CDR3 sequence is CASSVYNEQFF. The DNA of the CDR3 is TGTGCCAGCAGTGTTTACAATGAGCAGTTCTTC.

This clone has a single count. The CDR3 is CASSQVGSGNTIYF. CDR3 coding DNA: TGTGCCAGCAGCCAGGTGGGCTCTGGAAACACCATATATTTT. The chain is built from TRBV5-4 and TRBJ1-3; D gene unclear. The CDR3 loop spans 14 amino acids. CDR1 is SGHNT, CDR2 YYREEE, per germline (reference sequence). Trimming pared 4 bases from V and 0 bases from J, leaving 8 bases between.

J is TRBJ2-1 and V is TRBV7-9; D call uncertain. Per germline, CDR1 SEHNR and CDR2 FQNEAQ (reference sequence). This CDR3 contains 16 residues. V was pared by 1 base and J by 13 bases, with 23 bases between. CDR3 region: CASSLEPSVPYNGQFF. CDR3 in DNA: TGTGCCAGCAGCTTAGAACCCTCGGTACCCTACAATGGTCAGTTCTTC.

This clone was seen only once. The chain uses TRBV7-3 and TRBJ2-1; D ambiguous. The V gene's germline CDR1 is SGHTA and CDR2 FQGTGA. V dropped 5 bases and J dropped 9 bases, with 17 bases sitting between them. The CDR3 loop spans 14 amino acids. DNA for the CDR3: TGTGCCAGCAGCCTATCCGACACCTACGGTGAGCAGTTCTTC. Translating it yields CASSLSDTYGEQFF.

The chain recombines TRBV28 with TRBJ2-5; D assignment may be TRBD1 or TRBD2 (5 bases each). The CDR3 loop spans 15 amino acids. V lost 3 bases, J lost 5 bases, and 16 bases lay in between. Germline values: CDR1 MDHEN, CDR2 SYDVKM. The CDR3 sequence: CASSFIGGREETQYF. The DNA of the CDR3 is TGTGCCAGCAGTTTTATTGGGGGAAGAGAGGAGACCCAGTACTTC.

This chain uses TRBV14 with TRBJ2-7; D is perhaps TRBD2 (5 bases). V was cut by 0 bases and J by 6 bases, with 21 bases left in between. The V gene's germline CDR1 is SGHDN and CDR2 FVKESK. The length of the CDR3 is 17 residues. The CDR3 region is CASSQDKVLAGAGEQYF. DNA for the CDR3: TGTGCCAGCAGCCAAGATAAGGTATTAGCCGGTGCGGGCGAGCAGTACTTC.

This clone was counted a single time. The chain is built from TRBV4-3 and TRBJ2-2; the D gene is possibly TRBD2 (5 bases). The CDR3 is 15 amino acids. Germline values: CDR1 LGHNA, CDR2 YSLEER. Trimming removed 1 base from V and 4 bases from J, with 10 bases in between. The CDR3 nucleotides read TGCGCCAGCAGCCAAGGGGCAGGAGGCACCGGGGAGCTGTTTTTT. Encoded protein: CASSQGAGGTGELFF.

The J gene is TRBJ1-3, the V gene TRBV6-5, with unresolved D. V dropped 7 bases and J dropped 1 base, with 5 bases sitting between them. CDR3 length: 12 amino acids. CDR1 is MNHEY, CDR2 SVGAGI, per germline. The DNA for the CDR3 is TGTGCCAGCAAGTCTTCTGGAAACACCATATATTTT. Protein product: CASKSSGNTIYF.

This clone was picked up one time. The chain uses TRBV30 and TRBJ2-6, with TRBD1 identical over 8 bases. The length of the CDR3 is 17 residues. Germline CDR1 GTSNPN, CDR2 SVGIG (reference sequence). With V trimmed by 1 base and J by 0 bases, 5 bases remained unmatched. The CDR3 nucleotides read TGTGCCTGGAGTGACGGACAGGGACTCTCTGGGGCCAACGTCCTGACTTTC. Translated: CAWSDGQGLSGANVLTF.

This CDR3 is CSVGGSGFYEQYF. In DNA form, the CDR3 reads TGCAGCGTTGGCGGGTCAGGGTTCTACGAGCAGTACTTC. The chain employs TRBV29-1 and TRBJ2-7; D is possibly TRBD1 or TRBD2 (5 bases each). In germline, CDR1 is SQVTM, CDR2 ANQGSEA. CDR3 size: 13 residues. V was shortened by 4 bases and J by 3 bases, with 13 bases between the two germline ends.

This chain uses TRBV11-3 with TRBJ2-5, with D unresolved. Germline lookup yields CDR1 SGHNT and CDR2 YENEEA. The length of the CDR3 is 13 residues. Trimming removed 1 base from V and 0 bases from J, with 3 bases in between. CDR3 nucleotide sequence: TGTGCCAGCAGCTTAGCGAACCAAGAGACCCAGTACTTC. Amino acids: CASSLANQETQYF. The full variable domain, in which reference TRBV11-3 and TRBJ2-5 provide the parts outside the CDR3, is EAGVVQSPRYKIIEKKQPVAFWCNPISGHNTLYWYLQNLGQGPELLIRYENEEAVDDSQLPKDRFSAERLKGVDSTLKIQPAELGDSAVYLCASSLANQETQYFGPGTRLLVL.

The V and J genes are TRBV7-8 and TRBJ2-7; D remains ambiguous. V was shortened by 1 base and J by 0 bases, with 10 bases between the two germline ends. CDR1 and CDR2 (germline): SGHVS, FQNEAQ. This CDR3 region has 15 residues. CDR3 region: CASSLVGASSYEQYF. The CDR3 DNA reads as TGTGCCAGCAGCTTAGTTGGAGCAAGCTCCTACGAGCAGTACTTC.

This chain links TRBV24-1 with TRBJ2-6; D not resolved. There are 17 residues in the CDR3. The ends were cut back, 1 base at V and 2 bases at J, with 11 bases in the middle. The germline CDR1 and CDR2 sequences are KGHDR and SFDVKD. CDR3 residues: CATSDLPRPTGANVLTF. CDR3 DNA sequence: TGTGCCACCAGTGATTTACCCAGGCCCACTGGGGCCAACGTCCTGACTTTC.

J is TRBJ2-2 and V is TRBV4-2; TRBD1 is a possible D gene (6 bases). The germline V gene has CDR1 LGHNA and CDR2 YNFKEQ. The CDR3 consists of 16 residues. V was clipped by 4 bases and J by 2 bases, with 14 bases between them. DNA of the CDR3: TGTGCCAGCAGCCGTTCCGGGACACTTAACACCGGGGAGCTGTTTTTT. Translation: CASSRSGTLNTGELFF.

The gene calls are TRBV4-1 and TRBJ1-1; D perhaps matches TRBD1 (6 bases). Germline V lookup: CDR1 MGHRA, CDR2 YSYEKL. V was trimmed by 5 bases and J by 5 bases, leaving 15 bases between them. The CDR3 has 14 amino acids. The DNA of the CDR3 is TGCGCCAGCAGCTCGCCGGGACACCAAACTGAAGCTTTCTTT. Translating gives CASSSPGHQTEAFF.

The chain uses TRBV12-3 or TRBV12-4 and TRBJ2-7; no reliable D call. V gave up 5 bases and J gave up 3 bases, with 5 bases separating them. The CDR3 is 11 residues long. Written as DNA, the CDR3 is TGTGCCAGCAGTAACCACTACGAGCAGTACTTC. It translates to CASSNHYEQYF.

This clone showed up just once. V gene TRBV5-1 combines with J gene TRBJ1-2; tentatively, D is TRBD1 (5 bases). Germline V gene sequence: CDR1 SGHRS, CDR2 YFSETQ. This CDR3 is built from 17 residues. With 4 bases removed from V and 5 bases from J, the gap between germline ends came to 24 bases. The CDR3, as DNA: TGCGCCAGCAGCAGGGATCCGGGGCCACCAGTCGGGTATGGCTACACCTTC. Translation gives CASSRDPGPPVGYGYTF.

This rearrangement joins TRBV5-8 to TRBJ2-7; TRBD1 matches at 9 bases. Germline values: CDR1 SGHTS, CDR2 YDEGEE. The J segment lost 5 bases and the V segment lost 1 base, leaving 7 bases of the junction unmatched. CDR3 length: 15 amino acids. Here the CDR3 DNA reads TGTGCCAGCAGCTTGCTAAGGACAGGGGTGAACGAGCAGTACTTC. Amino acids: CASSLLRTGVNEQYF. Drawing the rest from reference TRBV5-8 and TRBJ2-7, the complete variable domain is EAGVTQSPTHLIKTRGQQATLRCSPISGHTSVYWYQQALGLGLQFLLWYDEGEERNRGNFPPRFSGRQFPNYSSELNVNALELEDSALYLCASSLLRTGVNEQYFGPGTRLTVT.

The chain couples TRBV28 to TRBJ1-2; D ambiguous. Trimming cost V 1 base and J 4 bases, with 4 bases left between them. In germline, CDR1 is MDHEN, CDR2 SYDVKM. This CDR3 spans 12 amino acids. In DNA form, the CDR3 reads TGTGCCAGCAGTTTATTCAGCTATGGCTACACCTTC. It is translated as CASSLFSYGYTF.

This clone was detected a few times. The rearrangement uses TRBV7-2 and TRBJ2-4; D is unresolved. The V end was cut by 1 base, the J end by 8 bases, with 9 bases between. The CDR3 extends over 13 amino acids. Looked up from germline, CDR1 is SGHTA and CDR2 is FQGNSA. The CDR3 spells CASSLELVDIQYF. The CDR3 nucleotides read TGTGCCAGCAGCTTAGAACTGGTTGACATTCAGTACTTC.